Listed below are T cell receptor beta chains from one sample, sequenced in a study of blood T cell repertoires in COVID-19. TCRdb's table, derived via immunoSEQ multiplex PCR, lists solely in-frame clones and lacks some. The profile shows about 190,000 clones, 60% to 80% of them singletons. The sequencing sample was made of peripheral blood. These receptor sequences come from a man aged 55 to 70 with active or convalescent COVID-19. CDR3s include the opening cysteine and the closing phenylalanine or tryptophan. A D gene is named only where the DNA matches it firmly. The size field is filled for only some rows; it gives once, few, many or a size class.

>TRBV11-2|15|-|-|TRBJ2-1
TGTGCCAGCAGCTTAGAACTAGTCCCCTACAATGAGCAGTTCTTC
CASSLELVPYNEQFF
>TRBV7-9|12|-|-|TRBJ1-3
TGTGCCAGCAGTCCTCTCGCGGACACCATATATTTT
CASSPLADTIYF
>TRBV19|15|TRBD2|few|TRBJ2-1
TGTGCCAGTACCGCCGGGACTAGCGGGATGAATGAGCAGTTCTTC
CASTAGTSGMNEQFF
>TRBV7-9|15|TRBD2|-|TRBJ2-1
TGTGCCAGCAGCTCCCGGACTAGTTTGGGCGATGAGCAGTTCTTC
CASSSRTSLGDEQFF
>TRBV18|13|TRBD1|few|TRBJ2-7
TGTGCCAGCTCACCAGGGACAGGGGACGAGCAGTACTTC
CASSPGTGDEQYF
>TRBV5-4|14|-|-|TRBJ1-3
TGTGCCAGCAGCTCGTGGGGGCCCGGAAACACCATATATTTT
CASSSWGPGNTIYF
>TRBV28|16|-|-|TRBJ2-3
TGTGCCAGCAGTCCACCCGAGGTGTACGGCACAGATACGCAGTATTTT
CASSPPEVYGTDTQYF
>TRBV24-1|16|TRBD1|few|TRBJ2-7
TGTGCCACCAGTGATCCCCGGGACAGGGGGCTCTACGAGCAGTACTTC
CATSDPRDRGLYEQYF
>TRBV5-1|20|TRBD2|-|TRBJ2-7
TGCGCCAGCAGCTTAACAACCCCGGGACTAGCGGGAGGGCCACATTACGAGCAGTACTTC
CASSLTTPGLAGGPHYEQYF
>TRBV28|14|-|-|TRBJ1-5
TGTGCCAGCAGTTTATGGCGGGTTGGACAGCCCCAGCATTTT
CASSLWRVGQPQHF
>TRBV4-2|16|-|few|TRBJ2-1
TGTGCCAGCAGCCAAACCCCCCTGGGTAGCGGAAGAGAGCAGTTCTTC
CASSQTPLGSGREQFF
>TRBV7-9|14|-|-|TRBJ2-4
TGTGCCAGCAGCTTAACGGGAGCCAAAAACATTCAGTACTTC
CASSLTGAKNIQYF
>TRBV5-4|15|TRBD1|-|TRBJ2-1
TGTGCCAGCAGCTTAGTAGGACAGGGGAGGAATGAGCAGTTCTTC
CASSLVGQGRNEQFF